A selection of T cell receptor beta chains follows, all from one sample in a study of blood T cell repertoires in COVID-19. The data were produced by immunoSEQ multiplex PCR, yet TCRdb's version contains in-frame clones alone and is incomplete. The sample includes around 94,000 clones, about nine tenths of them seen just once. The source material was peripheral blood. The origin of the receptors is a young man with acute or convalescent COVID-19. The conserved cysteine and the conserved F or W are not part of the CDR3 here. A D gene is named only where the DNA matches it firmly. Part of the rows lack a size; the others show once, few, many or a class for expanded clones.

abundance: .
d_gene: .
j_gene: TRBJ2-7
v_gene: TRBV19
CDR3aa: ASSIPGQKPYEQY

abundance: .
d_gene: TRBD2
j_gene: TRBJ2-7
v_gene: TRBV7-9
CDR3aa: ASSFPSGGKYSYEQY

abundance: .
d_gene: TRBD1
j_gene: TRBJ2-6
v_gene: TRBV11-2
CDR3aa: ASSFTGVAPGANVLT

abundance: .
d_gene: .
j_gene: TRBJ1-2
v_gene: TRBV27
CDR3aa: ASSLWGRKGYT

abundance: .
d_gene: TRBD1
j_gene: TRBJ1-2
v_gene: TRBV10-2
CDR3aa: ASSGGQGNYGYT

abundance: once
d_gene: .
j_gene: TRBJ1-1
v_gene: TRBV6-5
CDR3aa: ASSSTGKGNTEAF

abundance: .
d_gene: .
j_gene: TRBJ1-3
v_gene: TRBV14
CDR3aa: ASSQGSGGSGNTIY

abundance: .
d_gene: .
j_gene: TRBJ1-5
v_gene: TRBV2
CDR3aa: ASRNRLEPQH

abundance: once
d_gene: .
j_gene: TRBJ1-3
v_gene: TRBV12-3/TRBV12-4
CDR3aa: ASRAGGGNTIY

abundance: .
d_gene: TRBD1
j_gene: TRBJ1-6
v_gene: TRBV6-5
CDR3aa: ASSSTGLISPLH

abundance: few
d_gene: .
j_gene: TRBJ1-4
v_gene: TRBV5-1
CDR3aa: ASSLPGVNEKLF

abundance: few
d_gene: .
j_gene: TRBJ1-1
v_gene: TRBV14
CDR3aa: ASSPGVKNTEAF

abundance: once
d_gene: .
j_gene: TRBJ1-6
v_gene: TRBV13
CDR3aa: ASSLGHGSPLH

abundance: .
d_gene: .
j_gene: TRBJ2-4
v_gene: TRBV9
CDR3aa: ASSVDLAKNIQY

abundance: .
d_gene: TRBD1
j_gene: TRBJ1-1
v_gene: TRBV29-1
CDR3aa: SVGRDRDTEAF

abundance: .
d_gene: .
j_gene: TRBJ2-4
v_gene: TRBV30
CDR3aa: AWNLGTAGENIQY

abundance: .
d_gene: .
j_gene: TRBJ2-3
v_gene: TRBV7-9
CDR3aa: ASSLQGFDTQY

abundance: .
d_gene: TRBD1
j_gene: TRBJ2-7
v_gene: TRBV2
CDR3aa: ASRGYGTGDYEQY

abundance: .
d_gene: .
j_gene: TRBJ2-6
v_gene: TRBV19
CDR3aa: ASSIEFSSGANVLT

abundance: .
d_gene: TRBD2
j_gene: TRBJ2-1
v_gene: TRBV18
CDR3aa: ASSPRTSGNYNEQF

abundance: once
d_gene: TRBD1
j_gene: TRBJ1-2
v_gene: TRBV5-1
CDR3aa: ASSLEGQPYGYT

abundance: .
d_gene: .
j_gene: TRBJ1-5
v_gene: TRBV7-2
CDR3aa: ASSFSEGQPQH

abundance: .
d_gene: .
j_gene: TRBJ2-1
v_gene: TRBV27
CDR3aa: ASSLSHIADNEQF

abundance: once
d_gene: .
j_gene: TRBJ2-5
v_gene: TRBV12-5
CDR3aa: ASGLLNRQETQY

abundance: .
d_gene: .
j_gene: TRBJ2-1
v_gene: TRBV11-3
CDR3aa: ASSLTVNEQF

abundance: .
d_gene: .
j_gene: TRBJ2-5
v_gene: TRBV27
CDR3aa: ASMDRQGAQETQY

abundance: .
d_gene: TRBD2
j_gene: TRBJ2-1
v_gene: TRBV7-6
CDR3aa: ASSPSSGYNEQF

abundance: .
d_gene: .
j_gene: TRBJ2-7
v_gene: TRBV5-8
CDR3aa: ASSLLGPSYEQY

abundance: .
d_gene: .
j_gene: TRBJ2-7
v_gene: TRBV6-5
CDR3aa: ASSRTASYEQY

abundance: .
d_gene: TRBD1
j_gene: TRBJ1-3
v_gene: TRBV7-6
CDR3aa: ASSFQPGGSSGNTIY

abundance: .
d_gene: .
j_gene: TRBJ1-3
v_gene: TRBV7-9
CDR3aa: ASSLGGSGGNTIY

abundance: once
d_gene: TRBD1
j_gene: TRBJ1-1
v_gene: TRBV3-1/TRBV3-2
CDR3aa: ASSPTGMVTEAF

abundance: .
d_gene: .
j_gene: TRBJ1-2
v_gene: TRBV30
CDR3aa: AWRGLYGYT

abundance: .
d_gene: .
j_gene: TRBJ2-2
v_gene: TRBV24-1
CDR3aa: ATSDLDSSPDTGELF

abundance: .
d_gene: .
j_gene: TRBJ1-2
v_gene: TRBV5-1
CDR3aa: ASSLEVGGGNGYT

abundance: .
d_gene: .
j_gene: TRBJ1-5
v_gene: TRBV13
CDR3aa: ASSLAGGPQH

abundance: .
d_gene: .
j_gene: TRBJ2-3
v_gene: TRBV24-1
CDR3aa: ATSDSGPSRGTQY

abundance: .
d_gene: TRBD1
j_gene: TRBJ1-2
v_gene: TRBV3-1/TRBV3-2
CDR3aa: ASSQGYRGAGGYT

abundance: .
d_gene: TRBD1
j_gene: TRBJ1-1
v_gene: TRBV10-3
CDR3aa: ATGGGLGQGKLNTEAF

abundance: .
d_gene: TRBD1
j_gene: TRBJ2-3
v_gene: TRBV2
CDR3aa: ASSEAVSGGGTDTQY

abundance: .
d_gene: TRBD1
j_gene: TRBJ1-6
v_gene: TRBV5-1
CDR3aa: ASRPVEGAHSPLH

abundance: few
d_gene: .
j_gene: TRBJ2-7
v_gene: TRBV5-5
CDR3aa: ASSFYFERGIPYEQY

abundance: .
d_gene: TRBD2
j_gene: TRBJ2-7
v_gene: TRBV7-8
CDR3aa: ASSSHPGGSGGREQY

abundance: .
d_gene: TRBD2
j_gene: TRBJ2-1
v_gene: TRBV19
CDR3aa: ASSEREFVEQF

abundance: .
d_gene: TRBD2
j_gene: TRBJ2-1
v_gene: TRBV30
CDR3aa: AWSFSGSWDNEQF